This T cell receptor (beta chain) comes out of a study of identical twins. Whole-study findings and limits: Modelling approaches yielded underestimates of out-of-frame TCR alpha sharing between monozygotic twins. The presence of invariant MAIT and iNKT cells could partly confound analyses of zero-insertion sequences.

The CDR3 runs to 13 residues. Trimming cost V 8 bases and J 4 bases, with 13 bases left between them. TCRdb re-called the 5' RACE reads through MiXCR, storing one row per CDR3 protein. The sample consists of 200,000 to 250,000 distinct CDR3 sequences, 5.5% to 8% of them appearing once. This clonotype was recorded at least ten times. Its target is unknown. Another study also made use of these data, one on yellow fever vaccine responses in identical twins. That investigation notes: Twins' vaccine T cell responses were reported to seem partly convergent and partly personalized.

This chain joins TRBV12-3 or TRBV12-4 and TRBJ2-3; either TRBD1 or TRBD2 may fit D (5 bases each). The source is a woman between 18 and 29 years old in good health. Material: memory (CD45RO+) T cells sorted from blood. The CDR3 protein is CASCRGIADTQYF. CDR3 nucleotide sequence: TGTGCCAGCTGTCGGGGCATAGCAGATACGCAGTATTTT.